This T cell receptor beta chain was profiled in a study of blood T cells in healthy people across ages. Study-level points and caveats: Diversity was higher, and naive CD4+ cells more numerous, in long-lived donors than in aged donors.

Worth noting for this clonotype: The antigen remains unidentified.

The V gene end was trimmed by 4 bases and the J gene end by 4 bases; junction bases not matched to a gene: 6. In germline, CDR1 is SQVTM, CDR2 ANQGSEA. The CDR3 sequence is 14 residues long. Primers used in a second PCR of roughly 6 to 12 cycles were a sample-barcoded 5' primer and a J-beta primer mix. Each CDR3 protein gets one entry after TCRdb re-called the 5' RACE reads with MiXCR. The sample consists of about 670,000 distinct CDR3 sequences, 40% to 65% of them appearing once. The clonotype comes from a woman aged 80 or over in good health. Sequencing was done on a sample of blood. The V call is TRBV29-1, the J call TRBJ2-3, with 9 positions matching TRBD1. The CDR3 loop is CSVGGTGGSDTQYF. CDR3 nucleotide sequence: TGCAGCGTTGGGGGTACAGGGGGCTCAGATACGCAGTATTTT.